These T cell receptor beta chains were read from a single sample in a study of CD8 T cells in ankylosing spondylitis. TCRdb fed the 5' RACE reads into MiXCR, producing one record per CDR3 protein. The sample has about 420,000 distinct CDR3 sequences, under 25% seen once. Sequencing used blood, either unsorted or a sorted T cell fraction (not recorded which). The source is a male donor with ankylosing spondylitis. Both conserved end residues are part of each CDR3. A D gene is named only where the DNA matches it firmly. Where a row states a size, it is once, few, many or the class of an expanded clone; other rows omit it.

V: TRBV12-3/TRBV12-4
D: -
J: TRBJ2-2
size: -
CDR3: CASSLDIDSMNTGELFF
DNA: TGTGCCAGCAGTTTAGATATTGACTCGATGAACACCGGGGAGCTGTTTTTT

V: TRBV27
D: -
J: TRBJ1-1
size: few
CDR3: CASSLSAGPILNTEAFF
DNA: TGTGCCAGCAGTTTATCCGCAGGCCCTATCCTGAACACTGAAGCTTTCTTT

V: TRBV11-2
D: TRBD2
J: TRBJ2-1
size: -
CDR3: CASSYGLAGEDSEQFF
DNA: TGTGCCAGCAGCTATGGACTAGCGGGAGAGGATAGCGAGCAGTTCTTC

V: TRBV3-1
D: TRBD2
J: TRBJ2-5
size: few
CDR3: CATVKVAGEETQYF
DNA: TGTGCCACCGTCAAAGTAGCGGGAGAAGAGACCCAGTACTTC

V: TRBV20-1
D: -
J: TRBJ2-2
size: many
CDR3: CSARPASGGGTGELFF
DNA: TGCAGTGCACGGCCTGCTAGCGGAGGGGGCACCGGGGAGCTGTTTTTT

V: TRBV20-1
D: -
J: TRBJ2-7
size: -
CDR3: CSARTAGLSYEQYF
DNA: TGCAGTGCTAGGACCGCGGGACTCTCCTACGAGCAGTACTTC

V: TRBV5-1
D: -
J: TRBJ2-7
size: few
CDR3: CASSSPDSRYEQYF
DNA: TGCGCCAGCAGCTCTCCGGACAGTCGATACGAGCAGTACTTC

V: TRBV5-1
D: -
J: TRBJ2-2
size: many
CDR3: CASSRTNIGTNTGELFF
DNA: TGCGCCAGCAGCCGGACCAACATCGGCACCAACACCGGGGAGCTGTTTTTT

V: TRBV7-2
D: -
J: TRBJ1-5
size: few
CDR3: CASSLSRQANQPQHF
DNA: TGTGCCAGCAGCTTATCCCGACAGGCGAATCAGCCCCAGCATTTT

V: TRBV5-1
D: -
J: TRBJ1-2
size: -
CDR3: CASSLRQDVSGYTF
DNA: TGCGCCAGCAGCTTAAGACAGGACGTCAGTGGCTACACCTTC

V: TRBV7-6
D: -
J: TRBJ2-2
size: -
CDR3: CASSSQGELFF
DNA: TGTGCCAGCAGCTCCCAGGGGGAGCTGTTTTTT

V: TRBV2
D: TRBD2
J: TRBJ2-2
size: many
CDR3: CASANTGTSGAGRTGELFF
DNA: TGTGCCAGCGCAAACACCGGGACTAGCGGAGCGGGTCGGACCGGGGAGCTGTTTTTT

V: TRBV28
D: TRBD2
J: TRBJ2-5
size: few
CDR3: CASRGLAGGYQETQYF
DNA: TGTGCCAGCAGAGGACTAGCGGGAGGGTACCAAGAGACCCAGTACTTC

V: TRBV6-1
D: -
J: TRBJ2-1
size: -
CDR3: CASMAYNEQFF
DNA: TGTGCCAGCATGGCCTACAATGAGCAGTTCTTC

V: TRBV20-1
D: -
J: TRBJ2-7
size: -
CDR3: CSASRWGNSYEQYF
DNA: TGCAGTGCTTCCCGTTGGGGGAACTCCTACGAGCAGTACTTC

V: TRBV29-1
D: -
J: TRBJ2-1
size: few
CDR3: CSVPLFGGSYNEQFF
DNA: TGCAGCGTCCCGCTGTTCGGGGGCTCGTACAATGAGCAGTTCTTC

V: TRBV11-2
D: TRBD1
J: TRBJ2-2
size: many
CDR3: CASSVTQGSGTGELFF
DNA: TGTGCCAGCAGCGTAACACAGGGGTCGGGCACCGGGGAGCTGTTTTTT